This record concerns one TCR beta chain sequence. Its antigen is as yet unknown. A much larger clone sits a single nucleotide away, making a read error possible. Each TRB amplification used about 250-550 ng of genomic DNA from blood. This sample was included in a study of T and B cells in COVID-19 patients. Turning to the study itself: Most recovered patients had mild to moderate COVID-19 treated as outpatients. Comorbidities linked to unfavorable COVID-19 outcome were present in about 90% of the roughly 20 active-infection patients.

Multiplex PCR with BIOMED2 TRB-A/B primer pools amplified TRB rearrangements. TCRdb processed the multiplex PCR reads anew with MiXCR; each CDR3 protein has one entry. Among roughly 15,000 distinct CDR3 sequences, 29% were seen once, and the ten largest hold roughly 7.3%. Overall study results and limits: Sorted SARS-CoV-2-responsive or tetramer+ T cells and CD4+, regulatory and CD8+ subsets were not yet sequenced.

Trimming left V 5 bases short and J 10 bases short, with 12 bases between. This CDR3 has 12 amino acids. The TCR comes from a human donor who had recovered from COVID-19. The sequencing input was blood. V and J are TRBV12-3 or TRBV12-4 and TRBJ2-1, with D perhaps TRBD1 (5 bases). CDR3 sequence (DNA): TGTGCCAGCAGTACCAGGGTCAAGGAGCAGTTCTTC. Its translation is CASSTRVKEQFF.